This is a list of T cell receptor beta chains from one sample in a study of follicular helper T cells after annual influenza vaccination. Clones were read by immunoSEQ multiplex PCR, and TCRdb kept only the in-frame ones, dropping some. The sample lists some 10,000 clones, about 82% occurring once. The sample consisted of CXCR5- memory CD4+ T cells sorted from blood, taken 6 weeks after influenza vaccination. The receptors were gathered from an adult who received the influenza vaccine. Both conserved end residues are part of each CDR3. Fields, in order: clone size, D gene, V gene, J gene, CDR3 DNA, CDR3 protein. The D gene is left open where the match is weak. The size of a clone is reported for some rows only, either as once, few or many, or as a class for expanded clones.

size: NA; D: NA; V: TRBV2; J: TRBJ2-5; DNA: TGTGCCAGCAGTCCTAAGAGGGGTGAGACCCAGTACTTC; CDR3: CASSPKRGETQYF
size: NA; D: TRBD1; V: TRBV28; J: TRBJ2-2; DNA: TGTGCCATCCAACGACCCGGGACAGCCAACACCGGGGAGCTGTTTTTT; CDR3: CAIQRPGTANTGELFF
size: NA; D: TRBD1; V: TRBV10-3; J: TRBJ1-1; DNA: TGTGCCATCAGCCCACAGGGGGGGGACACTGAAGCTTTCTTT; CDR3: CAISPQGGDTEAFF
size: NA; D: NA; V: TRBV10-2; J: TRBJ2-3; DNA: TGCGCCAGCAGTGAGTTTGCGGGGACTAGCACAGATACGCAGTATTTT; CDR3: CASSEFAGTSTDTQYF
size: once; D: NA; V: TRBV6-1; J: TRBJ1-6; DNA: TGTGCCAGCAGTGAAGTGCGGGATTCACCCCTCCACTTT; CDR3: CASSEVRDSPLHF
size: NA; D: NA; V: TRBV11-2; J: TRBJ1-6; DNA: TGTGCCAGCAGCTTAGTTGGGGGGAGGGCCTATAATTCACCCCTCCACTTT; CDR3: CASSLVGGRAYNSPLHF
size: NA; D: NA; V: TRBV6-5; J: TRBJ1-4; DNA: TGTGCCAGCAGGCGCGGGGAAAAACTGTTTTTT; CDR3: CASRRGEKLFF
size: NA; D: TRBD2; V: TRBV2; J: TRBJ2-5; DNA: TGTGCCAGCAGTGAGGGTGGGGAGGGGATATTTCTGGGCCAGTACTTC; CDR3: CASSEGGEGIFLGQYF
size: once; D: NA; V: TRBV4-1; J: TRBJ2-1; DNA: TGCGCCAGCAGCCCGGGGAGCGCGGGGGCCACCTACAATGAGCAGTTCTTC; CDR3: CASSPGSAGATYNEQFF
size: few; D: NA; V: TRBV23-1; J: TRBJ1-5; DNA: TGCGCCAGCAGTCGGCAGCCCCAGCATTTT; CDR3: CASSRQPQHF
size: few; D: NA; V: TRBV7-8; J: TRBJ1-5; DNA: TGTGCCAGCAGCTTCCCGGGAGGCAATCAGCCCCAGCATTTT; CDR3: CASSFPGGNQPQHF
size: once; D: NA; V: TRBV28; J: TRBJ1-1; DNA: TGTGCCAGCAGGACAGGGAACACTGAAGCTTTCTTT; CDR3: CASRTGNTEAFF
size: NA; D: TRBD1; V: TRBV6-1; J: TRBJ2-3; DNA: TGTGCCAGCAGTCCGGGACAGGGGGCGCTGGATACGCAGTATTTT; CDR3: CASSPGQGALDTQYF
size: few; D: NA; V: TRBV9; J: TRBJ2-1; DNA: TGTGCCAGCAGCGCTACCGGGACATCTCCGATCAATGAGCAGTTCTTC; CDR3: CASSATGTSPINEQFF
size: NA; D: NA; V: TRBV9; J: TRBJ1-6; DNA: TGTGCCAGCAGCGAGGGGACGGACCTTTATAATTCACCCCTCCACTTT; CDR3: CASSEGTDLYNSPLHF
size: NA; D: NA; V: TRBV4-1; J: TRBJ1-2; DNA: TGCGCTTCTAGTCCAGGGAGGAACTATGGCTACACCTTC; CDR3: CASSPGRNYGYTF
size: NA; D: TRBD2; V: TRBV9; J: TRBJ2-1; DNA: TGTGCCAGCAGCCCGAGACTAGCGACCTACAATGAGCAGTTCTTC; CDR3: CASSPRLATYNEQFF
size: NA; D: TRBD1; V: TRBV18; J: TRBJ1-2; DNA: TGTGCCAGCTCACCAGGGGACAGGGCTTTGGGCTACACCTTC; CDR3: CASSPGDRALGYTF
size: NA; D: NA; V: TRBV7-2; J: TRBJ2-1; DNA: TGTGCCAGCAGCCCGGAGTGGGGCTCCTACAATGAGCAGTTCTTC; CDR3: CASSPEWGSYNEQFF
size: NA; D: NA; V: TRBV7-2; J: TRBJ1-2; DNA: TGTGCCAGCAGCCCCCCTGGATTTTATGGCTACACCTTC; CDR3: CASSPPGFYGYTF
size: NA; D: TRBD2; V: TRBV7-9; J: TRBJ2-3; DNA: TGTGCCAGCAGCCCTGATCCCGGGACTAGCGGTTACACAGATACGCAGTATTTT; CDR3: CASSPDPGTSGYTDTQYF
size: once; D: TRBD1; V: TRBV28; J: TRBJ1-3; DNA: TGTGCCAGCAGTCCCCGTGACAGGGTCCGGTTTTCTCCCTCTGGAAACACCATATATTTT; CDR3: CASSPRDRVRFSPSGNTIYF
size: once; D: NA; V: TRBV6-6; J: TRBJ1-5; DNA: TGTGCCAGCAGTTCGAGAGGTAGCAATCAGCCCCAGCATTTT; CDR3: CASSSRGSNQPQHF
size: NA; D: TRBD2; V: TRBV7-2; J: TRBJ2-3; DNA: TGTGCCAGCAGCTTAGGGGTGGAAGCGGGGGGATATACGCAGTATTTT; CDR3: CASSLGVEAGGYTQYF
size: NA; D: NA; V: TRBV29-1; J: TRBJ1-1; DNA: TGCAGCGTTGAAGGGCGTATGAACACTGAAGCTTTCTTT; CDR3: CSVEGRMNTEAFF
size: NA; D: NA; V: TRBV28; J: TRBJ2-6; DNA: TGTGCCAGCAGTCCTCTAATTTTTCGGCTGAGCTCTGGGGCCAACGTCCTGACTTTC; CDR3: CASSPLIFRLSSGANVLTF
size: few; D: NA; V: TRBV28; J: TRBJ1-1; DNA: TGTGCCAGCAGTTTGCTAAGGGATACTGAAGCTTTCTTT; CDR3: CASSLLRDTEAFF
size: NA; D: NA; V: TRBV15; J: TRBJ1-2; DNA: TGTGCCACCAGCAGAGCTGTGGGGGGGCAATATGGCTACACCTTC; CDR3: CATSRAVGGQYGYTF
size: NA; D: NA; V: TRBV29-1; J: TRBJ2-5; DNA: TGCAGCGTTCGGCACAGCCAAGAGACCCAGTACTTC; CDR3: CSVRHSQETQYF
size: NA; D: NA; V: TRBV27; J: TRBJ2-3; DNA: TGTGCCAGCAGTATCGGGTGGGGCACAGATACGCAGTATTTT; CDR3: CASSIGWGTDTQYF
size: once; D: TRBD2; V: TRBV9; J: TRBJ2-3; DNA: TGTGCCAGCAGCGCACCCACCGGGGGGGCCACAGATACGCAGTATTTT; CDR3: CASSAPTGGATDTQYF
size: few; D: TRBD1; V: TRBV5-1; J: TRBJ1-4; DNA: TGCGCCAGCAGCGTCGGACAGGACCGCGAAAAACTGTTTTTT; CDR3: CASSVGQDREKLFF
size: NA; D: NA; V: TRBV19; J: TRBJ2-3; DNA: TGTGCCAGTAGTATCGGGCCGAGCACAGATACGCAGTATTTT; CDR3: CASSIGPSTDTQYF
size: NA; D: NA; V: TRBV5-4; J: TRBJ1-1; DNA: TGTGCCAGCAGCACGGACCCAAACACTGAAGCTTTCTTT; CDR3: CASSTDPNTEAFF
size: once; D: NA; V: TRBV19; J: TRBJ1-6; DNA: TGTGCCAGTAGTTCGGGCGGGTATAATTCACCCCTCCACTTT; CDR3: CASSSGGYNSPLHF
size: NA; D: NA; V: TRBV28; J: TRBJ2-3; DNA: TGTGCCAGCATGTCGGCAGATACGCAGTATTTT; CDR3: CASMSADTQYF
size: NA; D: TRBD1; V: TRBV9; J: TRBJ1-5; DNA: TGTGCCAGCAGCGTAGGGACAGGGGTGGGGCAGCCCCAGCATTTT; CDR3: CASSVGTGVGQPQHF
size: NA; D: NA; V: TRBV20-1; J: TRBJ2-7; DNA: TGCAGTGGGCAGGGAACATACGAGCAGTACTTC; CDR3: CSGQGTYEQYF
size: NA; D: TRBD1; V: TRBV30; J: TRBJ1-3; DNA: TGTGCCTGGACCAGGACAGGGGTTGGAAACACCATATATTTT; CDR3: CAWTRTGVGNTIYF
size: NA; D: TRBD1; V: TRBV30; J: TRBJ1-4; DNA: TGTGCCTGGAGCAGGGGGGTGGTGGAAAAACTGTTTTTT; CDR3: CAWSRGVVEKLFF
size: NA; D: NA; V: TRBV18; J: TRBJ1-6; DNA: TGTGCCAGCTCACCACGGCCCCGAGAGGATAATTCACCCCTCCACTTT; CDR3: CASSPRPREDNSPLHF
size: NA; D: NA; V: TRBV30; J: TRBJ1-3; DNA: TGTGCCTGGAGTGACGGCAGAGGAAACACCATATATTTT; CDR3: CAWSDGRGNTIYF
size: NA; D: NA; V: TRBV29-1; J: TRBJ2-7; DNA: TGCAGCGCTGGGACATCCCCCTACGAGCAGTACTTC; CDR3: CSAGTSPYEQYF
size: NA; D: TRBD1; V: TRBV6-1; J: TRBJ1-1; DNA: TGTGCCAGCAGTGTATTACAGGGGGGGAACACTGAAGCTTTCTTT; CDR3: CASSVLQGGNTEAFF
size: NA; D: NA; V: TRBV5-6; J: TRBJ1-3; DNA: TGTGCCAGCAGCTCAATGAGATCTGGAAACACCATATATTTT; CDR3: CASSSMRSGNTIYF
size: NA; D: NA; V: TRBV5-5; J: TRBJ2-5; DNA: TGTGCCAGCAGCCCGGGGCGCCAAGAACAAGAGACCCAGTACTTC; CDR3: CASSPGRQEQETQYF
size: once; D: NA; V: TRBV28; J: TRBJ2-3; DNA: TGTGCCAGCAGTTTATCCTTCACAGATACGCAGTATTTT; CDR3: CASSLSFTDTQYF
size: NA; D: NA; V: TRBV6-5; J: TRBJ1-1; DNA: TGTGCCAGCGGGGACGAGAGGAACACTGAAGCTTTCTTT; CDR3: CASGDERNTEAFF
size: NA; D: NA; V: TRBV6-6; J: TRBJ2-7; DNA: TGTGCCAGCAGAGATCAGGGGTCCTACGAGCAGTACTTC; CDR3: CASRDQGSYEQYF
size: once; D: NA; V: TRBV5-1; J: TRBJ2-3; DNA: TGCGCCAGCAGCCAGTCACAGGGATCCGATACGCAGTATTTT; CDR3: CASSQSQGSDTQYF
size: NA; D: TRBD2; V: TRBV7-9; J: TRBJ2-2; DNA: TGTGCCAGCAGCTTAGCCTTCCGGGGAGCGGGGGTTACCGGGGAGCTGTTTTTT; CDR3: CASSLAFRGAGVTGELFF
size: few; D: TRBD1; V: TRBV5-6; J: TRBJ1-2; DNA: TGTGCCAGCAGCTCCCCAAACAGGGGAGGCTACACCTTC; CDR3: CASSSPNRGGYTF
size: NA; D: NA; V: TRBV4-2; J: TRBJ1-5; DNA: TGTGCCAGCAGCCAAGAATTTTCTCCCGTAAATCAGCCCCAGCATTTT; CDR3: CASSQEFSPVNQPQHF
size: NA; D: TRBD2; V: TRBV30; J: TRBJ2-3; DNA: TGTGCCTGGAGTGATTTACGCGGGAGCGCAGATACGCAGTATTTT; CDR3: CAWSDLRGSADTQYF
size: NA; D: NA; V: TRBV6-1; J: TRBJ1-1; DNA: TGTGCCAGCAGTGCCGGACCCTATGGCACTGAAGCTTTCTTT; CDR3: CASSAGPYGTEAFF
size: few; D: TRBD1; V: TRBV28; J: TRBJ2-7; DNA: TGTGCCAGCAGTTTAAGCGGGACAGGGCGCGCCGAGCAGTACTTC; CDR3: CASSLSGTGRAEQYF
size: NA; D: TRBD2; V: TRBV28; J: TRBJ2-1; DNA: TGTGCCAGCAGTTTGTCCGGGGGGAATGAGCAGTTCTTC; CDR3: CASSLSGGNEQFF
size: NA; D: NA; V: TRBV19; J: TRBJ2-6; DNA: TGTGCCAGTAGTCCTTCGTCTGGGGCCAACGTCCTGACTTTC; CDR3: CASSPSSGANVLTF
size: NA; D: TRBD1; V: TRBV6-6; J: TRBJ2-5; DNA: TGTGCCAGCAGTCAATCGACCACAGGGGTAGAGACCCAGTACTTC; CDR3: CASSQSTTGVETQYF
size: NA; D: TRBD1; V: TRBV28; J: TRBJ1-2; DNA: TGTGCCAGCAGTAATCACCGGGACAGGGGGCGGAATAACTATGGCTACACCTTC; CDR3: CASSNHRDRGRNNYGYTF